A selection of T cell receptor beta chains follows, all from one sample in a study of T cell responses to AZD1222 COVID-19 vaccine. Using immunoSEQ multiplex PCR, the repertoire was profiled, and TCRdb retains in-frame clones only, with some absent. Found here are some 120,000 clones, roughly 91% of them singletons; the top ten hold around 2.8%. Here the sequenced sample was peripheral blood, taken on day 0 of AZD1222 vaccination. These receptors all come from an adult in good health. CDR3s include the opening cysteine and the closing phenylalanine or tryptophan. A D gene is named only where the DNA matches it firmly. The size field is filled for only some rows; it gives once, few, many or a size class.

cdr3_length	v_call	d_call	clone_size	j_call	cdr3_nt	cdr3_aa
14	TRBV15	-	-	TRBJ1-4	TGTGCCACCAGCAGAGATATGGTCGGCGAAAAACTGTTTTTT	CATSRDMVGEKLFF
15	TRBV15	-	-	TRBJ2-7	TGTGCCACCAGCAGAGAGGCGGGACTCTCCTACGAGCAGTACTTC	CATSREAGLSYEQYF
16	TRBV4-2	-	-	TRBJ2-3	TGTGCCAGCAGCCAAGAGGAGGGAGTCGGGACAGATACGCAGTATTTT	CASSQEEGVGTDTQYF
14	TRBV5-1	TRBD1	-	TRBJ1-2	TGCGCCAGCAGCCCCAGGGGGAGAGATTATGGCTACACCTTC	CASSPRGRDYGYTF
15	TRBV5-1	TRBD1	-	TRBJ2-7	TGCGCCAGCAGCTTGGGACCTCAGGGGGCCTACGAGCAGTACTTC	CASSLGPQGAYEQYF
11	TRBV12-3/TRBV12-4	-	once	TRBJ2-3	TGTGCCAGCATTAAAGCGGGTACGCAGTATTTT	CASIKAGTQYF
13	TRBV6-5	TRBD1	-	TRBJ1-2	TGTGCCAGCGGAGGGGGCTATATTTATGGCTACACCTTC	CASGGGYIYGYTF
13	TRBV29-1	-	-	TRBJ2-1	TGCAGCGTTGAGGGGCGGCTTCACAATGAGCAGTTCTTC	CSVEGRLHNEQFF
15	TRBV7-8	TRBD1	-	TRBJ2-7	TGTGCCAGCAGCTTGAGGGACAGGGGCCCATACGAGCAGTACTTC	CASSLRDRGPYEQYF
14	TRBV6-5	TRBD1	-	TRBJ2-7	TGTGCCAGCAGTCCCCGGGACAGCCCCTACGAGCAGTACTTC	CASSPRDSPYEQYF
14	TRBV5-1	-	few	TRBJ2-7	TGCGCCAGCAGCTTGGTCGGGGACCCCTACGAGCAGTACTTC	CASSLVGDPYEQYF
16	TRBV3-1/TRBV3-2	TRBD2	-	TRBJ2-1	TGTGCCAGCAGCCAAGAGGGACTAGCGACATACAATGAGCAGTTCTTC	CASSQEGLATYNEQFF
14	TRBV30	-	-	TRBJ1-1	TGTGCCTGGAGTTCCGGGACAAGTTTAACTGAAGCTTTCTTT	CAWSSGTSLTEAFF
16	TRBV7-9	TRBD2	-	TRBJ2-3	TGTGCCAGCAGCTTAGCGCTAGCGGGAGTAGCAGATACGCAGTATTTT	CASSLALAGVADTQYF
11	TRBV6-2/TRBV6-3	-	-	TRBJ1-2	TGTGCCAGCAGCCAGGGAAATGGCTACACCTTC	CASSQGNGYTF
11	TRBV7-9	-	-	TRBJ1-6	TGTGCCAGCAGCTTATTGTCACCCCTCCACTTT	CASSLLSPLHF
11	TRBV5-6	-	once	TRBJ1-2	TGTGCCAGCAGCTTGGCCTATGGCTACACCTTC	CASSLAYGYTF
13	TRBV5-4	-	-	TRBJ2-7	TGTGCCAGCAGCTGGGGCTGGCGGAACGAGCAGTACTTC	CASSWGWRNEQYF
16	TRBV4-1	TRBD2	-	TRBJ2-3	TGCGCCAGCAGTTACCGGACTAGCGGGGCCACAGATACGCAGTATTTT	CASSYRTSGATDTQYF
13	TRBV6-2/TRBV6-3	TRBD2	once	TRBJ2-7	TGTGCCAGCAGTTACAAGCTAGCGGGTTGGCAGTACTTC	CASSYKLAGWQYF
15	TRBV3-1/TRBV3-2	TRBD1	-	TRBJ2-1	TGTGCCAGCAGCCAAGGGACAGGTTCCTACAATGAGCAGTTCTTC	CASSQGTGSYNEQFF
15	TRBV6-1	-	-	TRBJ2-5	TGTGCCAGCAGTGAAATTCGGCAATCAAAAGAGACCCAGTACTTC	CASSEIRQSKETQYF